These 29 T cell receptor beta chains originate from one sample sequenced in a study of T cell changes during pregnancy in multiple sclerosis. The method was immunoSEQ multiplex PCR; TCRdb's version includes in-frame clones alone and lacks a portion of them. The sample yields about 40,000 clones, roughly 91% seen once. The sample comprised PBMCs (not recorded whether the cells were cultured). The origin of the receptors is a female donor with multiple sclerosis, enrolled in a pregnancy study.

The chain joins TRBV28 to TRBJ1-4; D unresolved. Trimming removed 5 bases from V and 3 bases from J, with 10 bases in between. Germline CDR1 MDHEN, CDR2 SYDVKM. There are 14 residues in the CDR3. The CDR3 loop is CASSPEVPNEKLFF. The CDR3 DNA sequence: TGTGCCAGCAGTCCTGAGGTCCCTAATGAAAAACTGTTTTTT.

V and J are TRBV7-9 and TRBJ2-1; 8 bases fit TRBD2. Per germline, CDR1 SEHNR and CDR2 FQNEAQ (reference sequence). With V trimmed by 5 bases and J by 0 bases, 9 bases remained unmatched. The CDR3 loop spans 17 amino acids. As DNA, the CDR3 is TGTGCCAGCAGCCCACGGACGAGCGGGAGCTCCTACAATGAGCAGTTCTTC. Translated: CASSPRTSGSSYNEQFF.

The CDR3 nucleotides read TGTGCCAGCAGTTACCTGAATGGCTACACCTTC. Its protein product is CASSYLNGYTF. The genes are TRBV6-5 and TRBJ1-2; D gene unclear. Germline-derived CDR1 and CDR2 are MNHEY and SVGAGI. V lost 2 bases and J lost 6, with 4 bases in between. The CDR3 totals 11 residues.

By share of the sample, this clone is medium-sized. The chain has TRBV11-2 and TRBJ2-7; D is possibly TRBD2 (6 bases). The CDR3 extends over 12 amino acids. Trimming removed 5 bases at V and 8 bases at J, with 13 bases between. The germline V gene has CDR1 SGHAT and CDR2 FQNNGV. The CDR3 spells CASSQGLLQQYF. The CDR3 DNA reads TGTGCCAGCAGCCAAGGACTATTACAGCAGTACTTC.

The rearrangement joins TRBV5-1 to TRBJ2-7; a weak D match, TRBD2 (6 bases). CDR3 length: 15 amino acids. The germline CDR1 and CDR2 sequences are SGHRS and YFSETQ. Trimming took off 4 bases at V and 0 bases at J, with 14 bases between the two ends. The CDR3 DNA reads TGCGCCAGCAGCCCCCCAGCGGGTGGCTCCTACGAGCAGTACTTC. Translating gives CASSPPAGGSYEQYF.

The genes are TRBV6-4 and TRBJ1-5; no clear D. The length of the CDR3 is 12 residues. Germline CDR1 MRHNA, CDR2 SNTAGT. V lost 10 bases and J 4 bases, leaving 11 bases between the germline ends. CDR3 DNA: TGTGCCACAAGAGGGATAAATCAGCCCCAGCATTTT. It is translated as CATRGINQPQHF.

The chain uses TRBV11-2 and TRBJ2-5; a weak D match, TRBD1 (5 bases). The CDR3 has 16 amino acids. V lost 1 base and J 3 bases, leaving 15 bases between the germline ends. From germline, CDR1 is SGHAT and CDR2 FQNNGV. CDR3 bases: TGTGCCAGCAGCTTAGTTCTGGGGCCGGGTAAAGAGACCCAGTACTTC. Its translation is CASSLVLGPGKETQYF.

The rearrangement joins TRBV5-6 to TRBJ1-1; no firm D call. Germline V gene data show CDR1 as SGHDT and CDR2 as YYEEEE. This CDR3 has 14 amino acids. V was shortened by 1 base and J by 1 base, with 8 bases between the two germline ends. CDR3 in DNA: TGTGCCAGCAGCTTGTCGGGAGGGAACACTGAAGCTTTCTTT. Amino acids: CASSLSGGNTEAFF.

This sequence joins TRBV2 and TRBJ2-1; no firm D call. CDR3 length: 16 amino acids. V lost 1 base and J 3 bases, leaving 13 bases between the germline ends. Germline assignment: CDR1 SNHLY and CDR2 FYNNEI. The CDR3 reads CASSEGPVSGYNEQFF. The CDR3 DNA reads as TGTGCCAGCAGTGAAGGACCGGTTTCGGGCTACAATGAGCAGTTCTTC.

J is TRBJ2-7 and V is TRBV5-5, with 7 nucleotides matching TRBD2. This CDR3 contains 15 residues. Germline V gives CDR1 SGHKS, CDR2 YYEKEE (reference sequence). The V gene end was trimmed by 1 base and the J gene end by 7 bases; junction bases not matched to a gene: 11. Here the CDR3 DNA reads TGTGCCAGCAGCTTGCGGGGAGGGCCTAAAAGGGAGCAGTACTTC. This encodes CASSLRGGPKREQYF.

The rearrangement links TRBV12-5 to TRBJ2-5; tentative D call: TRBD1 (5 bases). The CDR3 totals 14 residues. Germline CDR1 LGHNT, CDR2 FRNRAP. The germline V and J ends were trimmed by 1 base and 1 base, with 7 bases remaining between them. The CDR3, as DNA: TGTGCTAGTGGTTTGGGCACAGGCCAAGAGACCCAGTACTTC. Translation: CASGLGTGQETQYF.

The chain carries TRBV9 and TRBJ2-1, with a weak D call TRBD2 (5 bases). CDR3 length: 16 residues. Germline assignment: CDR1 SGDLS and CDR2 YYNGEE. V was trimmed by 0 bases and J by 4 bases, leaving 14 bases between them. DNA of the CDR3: TGTGCCAGCAGCGTAGGTGCGGACTCCTGGTACAATGAGCAGTTCTTC. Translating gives CASSVGADSWYNEQFF.

The CDR3 DNA sequence: TGTGCCAGCAGTCGACTAGCTGCAGATACGCAGTATTTT. Residues: CASSRLAADTQYF. This rearrangement joins TRBV28 to TRBJ2-3; 7 bases map to TRBD2. CDR1 and CDR2 (germline): MDHEN, SYDVKM. The CDR3 has 13 amino acids. With 5 bases clipped from V and 4 bases from J, the junction kept 3 bases outside the gene matches.

Here the CDR3 DNA reads TGCGCCAGCAGCCAAGTAATCGCGAAGGGGCAGTACGAGCAGTACTTC. Encoded protein: CASSQVIAKGQYEQYF. The genes are TRBV4-1 and TRBJ2-7, with a possible D match to TRBD1 (5 bases). Germline lookup yields CDR1 MGHRA and CDR2 YSYEKL. V dropped 1 base and J dropped 4 bases, with 17 bases sitting between them. The CDR3 covers 16 residues.

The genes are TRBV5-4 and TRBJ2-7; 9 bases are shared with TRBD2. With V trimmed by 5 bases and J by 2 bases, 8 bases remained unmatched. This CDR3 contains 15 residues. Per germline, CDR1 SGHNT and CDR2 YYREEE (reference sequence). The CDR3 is CASSFLAGTTYEQYF. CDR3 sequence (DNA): TGTGCCAGCAGTTTCCTAGCGGGGACGACCTACGAGCAGTACTTC.

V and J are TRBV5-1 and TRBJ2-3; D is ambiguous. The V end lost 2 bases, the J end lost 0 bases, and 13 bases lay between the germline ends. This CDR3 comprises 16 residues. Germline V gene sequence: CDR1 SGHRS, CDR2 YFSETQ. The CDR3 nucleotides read TGCGCCAGCAGCTTATTACCCCTTGGGAGCACAGATACGCAGTATTTT. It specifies CASSLLPLGSTDTQYF.

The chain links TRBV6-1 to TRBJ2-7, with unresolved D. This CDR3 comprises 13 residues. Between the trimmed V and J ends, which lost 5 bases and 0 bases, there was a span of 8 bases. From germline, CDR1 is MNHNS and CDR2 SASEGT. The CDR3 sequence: CASSLSASYEQYF. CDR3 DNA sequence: TGTGCCAGCAGTTTATCCGCCTCCTACGAGCAGTACTTC.

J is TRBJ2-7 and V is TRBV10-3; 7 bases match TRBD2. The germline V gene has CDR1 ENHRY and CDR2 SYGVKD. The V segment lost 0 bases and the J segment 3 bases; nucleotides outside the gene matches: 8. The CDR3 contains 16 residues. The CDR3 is CAISESIERGLYEQYF. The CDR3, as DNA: TGTGCCATCAGTGAGTCGATTGAGCGGGGACTCTACGAGCAGTACTTC.

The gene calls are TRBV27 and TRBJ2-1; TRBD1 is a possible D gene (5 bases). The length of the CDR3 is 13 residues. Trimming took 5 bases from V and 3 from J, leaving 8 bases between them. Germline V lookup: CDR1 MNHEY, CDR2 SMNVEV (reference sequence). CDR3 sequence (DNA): TGTGCCAGCAGTAACACAGGCTACAATGAGCAGTTCTTC. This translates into CASSNTGYNEQFF.

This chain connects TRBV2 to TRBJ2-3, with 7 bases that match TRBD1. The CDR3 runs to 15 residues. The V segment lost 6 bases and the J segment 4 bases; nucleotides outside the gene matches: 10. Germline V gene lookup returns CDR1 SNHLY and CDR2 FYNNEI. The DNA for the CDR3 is TGTGCCAGCAGAGGGACAGACTCGGATGCAGATACGCAGTATTTT. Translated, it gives CASRGTDSDADTQYF.

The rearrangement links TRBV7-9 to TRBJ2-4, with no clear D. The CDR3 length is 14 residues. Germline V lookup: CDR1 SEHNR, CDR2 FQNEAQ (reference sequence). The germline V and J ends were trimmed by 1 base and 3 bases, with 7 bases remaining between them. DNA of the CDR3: TGTGCCAGCAGCTTAGGATCCGGCAAAAACATTCAGTACTTC. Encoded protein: CASSLGSGKNIQYF.

The CDR3 nucleotides are TGTGCCAGCAGCTTAGACAGGGCTAGGGAAAAACTGTTTTTT. As protein: CASSLDRAREKLFF. The rearrangement joins TRBV11-2 to TRBJ1-4, with D perhaps TRBD1 (5 bases). The germline V and J ends were trimmed by 0 bases and 8 bases, with 10 bases remaining between them. The CDR3 loop spans 14 amino acids. From germline, CDR1 is SGHAT and CDR2 FQNNGV.

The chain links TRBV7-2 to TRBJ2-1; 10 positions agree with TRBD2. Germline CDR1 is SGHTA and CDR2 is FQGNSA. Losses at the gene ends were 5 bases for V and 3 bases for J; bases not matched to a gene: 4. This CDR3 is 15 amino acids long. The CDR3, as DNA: TGTGCCAGCAGCGTTAGCGGGAGGAACTACAATGAGCAGTTCTTC. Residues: CASSVSGRNYNEQFF.

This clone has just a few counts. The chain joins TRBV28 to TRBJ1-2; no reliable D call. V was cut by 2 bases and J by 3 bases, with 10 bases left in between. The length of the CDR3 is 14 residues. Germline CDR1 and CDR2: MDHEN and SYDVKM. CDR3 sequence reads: CASSLIGVDYGYTF. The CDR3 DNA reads TGTGCCAGCAGTTTAATCGGGGTTGACTATGGCTACACCTTC.

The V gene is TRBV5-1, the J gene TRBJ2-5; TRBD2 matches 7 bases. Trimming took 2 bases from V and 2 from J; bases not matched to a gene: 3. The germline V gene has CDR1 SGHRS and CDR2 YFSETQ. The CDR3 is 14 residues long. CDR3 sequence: CASSFGTTQETQYF. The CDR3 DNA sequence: TGCGCCAGCAGCTTCGGGACTACACAAGAGACCCAGTACTTC.

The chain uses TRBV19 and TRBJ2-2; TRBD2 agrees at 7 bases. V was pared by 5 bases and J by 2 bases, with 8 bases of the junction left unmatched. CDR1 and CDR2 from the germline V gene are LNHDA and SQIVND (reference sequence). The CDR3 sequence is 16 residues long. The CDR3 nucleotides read TGTGCCAGTAGTCCAGGAGCGGGACGCAACACCGGGGAGCTGTTTTTT. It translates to CASSPGAGRNTGELFF.

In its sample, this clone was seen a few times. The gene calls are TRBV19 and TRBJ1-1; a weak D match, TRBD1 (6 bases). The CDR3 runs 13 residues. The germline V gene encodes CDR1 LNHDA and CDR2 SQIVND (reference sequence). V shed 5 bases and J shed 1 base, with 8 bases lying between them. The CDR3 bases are TGTGCCAGTAGTCTACAGGGGAACACTGAAGCTTTCTTT. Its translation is CASSLQGNTEAFF.

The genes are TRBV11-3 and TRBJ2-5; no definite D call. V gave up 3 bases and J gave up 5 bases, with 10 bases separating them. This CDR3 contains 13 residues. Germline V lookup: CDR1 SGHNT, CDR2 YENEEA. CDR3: CASSFFDGETQYF. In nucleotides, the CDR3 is TGTGCCAGCAGCTTCTTTGATGGGGAGACCCAGTACTTC.

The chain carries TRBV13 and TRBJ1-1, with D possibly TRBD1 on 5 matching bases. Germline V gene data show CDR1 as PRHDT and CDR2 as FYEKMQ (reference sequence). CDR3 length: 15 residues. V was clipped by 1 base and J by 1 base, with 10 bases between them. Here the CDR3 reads CASSLVGGGNTEAFF. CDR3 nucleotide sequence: TGTGCCAGCAGCTTAGTTGGGGGAGGGAACACTGAAGCTTTCTTT.